A single sample gave rise to the 30 T cell receptor beta chains below, sequenced in a study of CXCR3-negative and CXCR3-positive naive CD8 T cells. Via 5' RACE with UMI labels, TRB cDNA libraries were prepared. Reanalyzing the 5' RACE reads, TCRdb keeps one entry per CDR3 protein, without DNA. The sample spans approximately 9,100 distinct CDR3 sequences; the ten largest clones claim 1.1%. The source material was naive CXCR3- CD8+ T cells from blood. Noted subset: CD45RO-CCR7+CD27+CD95- naive CD8+ T cells lacking CXCR3 (TNR3-). The receptors originated from a human donor in good health. Some clones in this sample may be carry-over from other donors' samples.

The chain is built from TRBV7-9 and TRBJ2-1; there is no DNA to check the TCRdb D call of TRBD2. The CDR3 contains 13 residues. Per the germline V gene, CDR1 is SEHNR and CDR2 is FQNEAQ (reference sequence). The CDR3 spells CASSFPSRDEQFF.

Frequency places this clonotype as medium-sized. The CDR3 here is CSVERESYNEQFF. This rearrangement joins TRBV29-1 to TRBJ2-1; TCRdb's assignment of TRBD2 cannot be checked, as there is no DNA. This CDR3 region has 13 residues. CDR1 is SQVTM, CDR2 ANQGSEA, per germline.

This clonotype ranks as medium-sized in terms of frequency. The V call is TRBV4-2, the J call TRBJ2-7; TCRdb's D gene call, TRBD1, goes unchecked for lack of DNA. The CDR3 extends over 14 amino acids. Germline loops: CDR1 LGHNA, CDR2 YNFKEQ. The chain's CDR3 is CASSLETGTYEQYF.

Judged by frequency, this clonotype is medium-sized. The chain carries TRBV13 and TRBJ2-5; with no DNA, the TCRdb D assignment of TRBD1 cannot be verified. This CDR3 spans 15 amino acids. The germline CDR1 and CDR2 sequences are PRHDT and FYEKMQ (reference sequence). The CDR3 loop reads CASSPGQGAMETQYF.

The CDR3 spells CSAWTGGNQPQHF. V gene TRBV29-1 combines with J gene TRBJ1-5; TCRdb indicates TRBD1, and absent DNA this call remains unverified. Germline assignment: CDR1 SQVTM and CDR2 ANQGSEA. The CDR3 extends over 13 amino acids.

By frequency, this clonotype is medium-sized (0.01 to 0.1%). The V and J genes are TRBV4-3 and TRBJ1-4. Germline V gives CDR1 LGHNA, CDR2 YSLEER. The CDR3 is 17 residues long. CDR3 region: CASSSYEGGATNEKLFF.

This clonotype is deemed medium-sized by its frequency. V gene TRBV29-1 combines with J gene TRBJ2-5; as DNA is missing, the TRBD1 call by TCRdb cannot be tested. The CDR3 covers 13 residues. Germline CDR1 SQVTM, CDR2 ANQGSEA. The CDR3 loop is CSVVQGYQETQYF. Together with reference TRBV29-1 and TRBJ2-5, the CDR3 gives the full variable domain: SAVISQKPSRDICQRGTSLTIQCQVDSQVTMMFWYRQQPGQSLTLIATANQGSEATYESGFVIDKFPISRPNLTFSTLTVSNMSPEDSSIYLCSVVQGYQETQYFGPGTRLLVL.

Considering frequency, this clonotype is medium-sized (0.01 to 0.1%). The gene calls are TRBV29-1 and TRBJ2-1; TCRdb's D gene call, TRBD2, goes unchecked for lack of DNA. The CDR3 consists of 16 residues. In germline, CDR1 is SQVTM, CDR2 ANQGSEA. This CDR3 is CSVVLAGGTSYNEQFF.

The chain carries TRBV14 and TRBJ2-7; without DNA, the TCRdb call of TRBD2 cannot be checked. The CDR3 consists of 15 residues. Germline V gene sequence: CDR1 SGHDN, CDR2 FVKESK. This CDR3 reads CASSQPLAGLDEQYF. Together with reference TRBV14 and TRBJ2-7, the CDR3 gives the full variable domain: EAGVTQFPSHSVIEKGQTVTLRCDPISGHDNLYWYRRVMGKEIKFLLHFVKESKQDESGMPNNRFLAERTGGTYSTLKVQPAELEDSGVYFCASSQPLAGLDEQYFGPGTRLTVT.

V is TRBV7-9 and J is TRBJ2-3; TCRdb names TRBD2, which stays unverified in the absence of DNA. Per germline, CDR1 SEHNR and CDR2 FQNEAQ (reference sequence). This CDR3 comprises 16 residues. The CDR3 sequence: CASSPRTSGIPGTQYF.

Frequency places this clonotype as medium-sized. This rearrangement joins TRBV3-1 to TRBJ2-1; the TCRdb call, TRBD2, lacks DNA for checking. This CDR3 contains 17 residues. Germline values: CDR1 LGHDT, CDR2 YNNKEL (reference sequence). CDR3 loop: CASSHILLTSGRNEQFF.

This clonotype counts as medium-sized by frequency. This sequence joins TRBV18 and TRBJ2-7. Germline V gene sequence: CDR1 KGHSH, CDR2 LQKENI. The CDR3 is 12 residues long. The CDR3 is CASSPQGNEQYF.

This clonotype is classed as medium-sized by frequency. Here the CDR3 reads CASNPNRDISYGYTF. This chain joins TRBV13 and TRBJ1-2; absent DNA, TCRdb's TRBD1 call cannot be checked. There are 15 residues in the CDR3. From germline, CDR1 is PRHDT and CDR2 FYEKMQ (reference sequence).

This clonotype is labeled medium-sized (0.01 to 0.1%) based on frequency. The rearrangement uses TRBV4-3 and TRBJ2-2; TCRdb's D call of TRBD2 is untestable without DNA. The germline V gene encodes CDR1 LGHNA and CDR2 YSLEER. The CDR3 runs to 17 residues. The CDR3 here is CASSQDSAAGATGELFF.

The chain carries TRBV12-3 or TRBV12-4 and TRBJ1-1; the TRBD1 assignment by TCRdb is unverifiable without DNA. This CDR3 spans 14 amino acids. The CDR3 spells CASTWTGYTGEAFF.

The rearrangement joins TRBV7-6 to TRBJ2-1. CDR1 SGHVS and CDR2 FNYEAQ come from the germline V gene. This CDR3 comprises 16 residues. CDR3: CASSPSGGDSYNEQFF.

The CDR3 protein is CASSKTPGPTIVNTGELFF. The rearrangement joins TRBV19 to TRBJ2-2; the D gene TCRdb calls, TRBD1, cannot be checked with no DNA. The CDR3 covers 19 residues. Germline CDR1 is LNHDA and CDR2 is SQIVND (reference sequence).

According to its frequency, this clonotype is medium-sized. The chain couples TRBV29-1 to TRBJ2-1. This CDR3 comprises 12 residues. Germline V gives CDR1 SQVTM, CDR2 ANQGSEA. The CDR3: CSLTSSYNEQFF.

This clonotype is medium-sized by frequency. The chain carries TRBV5-1 and TRBJ2-1; TCRdb selects TRBD2, and the lack of DNA leaves this call unchecked. Germline-derived CDR1 and CDR2 are SGHRS and YFSETQ. CDR3 length: 17 residues. The CDR3 is CASSWELGGWDYNEQFF.

In terms of frequency, this clonotype is medium-sized. The chain combines TRBV29-1 with TRBJ2-2. Germline-derived CDR1 and CDR2 are SQVTM and ANQGSEA. This CDR3 region has 16 residues. The CDR3 is CSVETGYIANTGELFF.

By frequency, this clonotype registers medium-sized. CDR3: CASSLQAEGGNEQFF. The chain has TRBV28 and TRBJ2-1; TCRdb's assignment of TRBD2 cannot be checked, as there is no DNA. The germline CDR1 and CDR2 sequences are MDHEN and SYDVKM. This CDR3 is built from 15 residues. The full variable domain, with the rest looked up from reference TRBV28 and TRBJ2-1, is DVKVTQSSRYLVKRTGEKVFLECVQDMDHENMFWYRQDPGLGLRLIYFSYDVKMKEKGDIPEGYSVSREKKERFSLILESASTNQTSMYLCASSLQAEGGNEQFFGPGTRLTVL.

The CDR3 loop is CASSSPYNEQFF. The rearrangement uses TRBV12-3 or TRBV12-4 and TRBJ2-1. The CDR3 contains 12 residues.

This clonotype registers medium-sized by frequency. The V call is TRBV5-1, the J call TRBJ1-5; checking the TCRdb D call of TRBD1 is not possible without DNA. Germline CDR1 is SGHRS and CDR2 is YFSETQ. The CDR3 extends over 13 amino acids. The chain's CDR3 is CASSFDGSRPQHF.

This clonotype is medium-sized by frequency. V gene TRBV27 combines with J gene TRBJ1-5; the TCRdb call, TRBD1, lacks DNA for checking. Looked up from germline, CDR1 is MNHEY and CDR2 is SMNVEV (reference sequence). The CDR3 runs 15 residues. CDR3 sequence: CASSIGTGGAQPQHF.

The chain is built from TRBV6-1 and TRBJ2-7. Germline CDR1 MNHNS, CDR2 SASEGT. CDR3 size: 18 residues. This chain's CDR3 is CASSLSGNPPLNSYEQYF.

The chain recombines TRBV11-1 with TRBJ1-1. CDR3 length: 14 residues. Looked up from germline, CDR1 is SGHAT and CDR2 is FQDESV (reference sequence). This CDR3 is CASSHEGQLTEAFF.

CDR3 in amino acids: CASSYSRQGLGYGYTF. V and J are TRBV6-5 and TRBJ1-2; the D call of TRBD1 rests on TCRdb alone, since no DNA is present to check it. The CDR3 is 16 residues long. Per germline, CDR1 MNHEY and CDR2 SVGAGI.

By frequency, this clonotype is large. The chain carries TRBV9 and TRBJ1-5. The CDR3 is made up of 11 amino acids. Germline lookup yields CDR1 SGDLS and CDR2 YYNGEE. The CDR3: CASGGARPQHF.

This chain links TRBV5-6 with TRBJ2-7; no DNA is available, so the TRBD1 call from TCRdb remains unchecked. The CDR3 is 14 amino acids. The germline V gene encodes CDR1 SGHDT and CDR2 YYEEEE. CDR3 sequence: CASSLAPPGGEQYF.

The V call is TRBV20-1, the J call TRBJ2-1; the TCRdb D gene call, TRBD2, has no DNA to confirm it. This CDR3 spans 15 amino acids. Germline lookup yields CDR1 DFQATT and CDR2 SNEGSKA (reference sequence). CDR3 sequence: CSARGPSGSYNEQFF.